Below are 3 T cell receptor beta chains sequenced from a single sample in a study of blood T cells in healthy people across ages. Primed by a sample-barcoded 5' primer and a J-beta primer mix, a second PCR proceeded for about 6 to 12 cycles. A single record per CDR3 protein comes from TCRdb applying MiXCR to the 5' RACE reads. This sample has 1.4 million or so distinct CDR3 sequences, with roughly two fifths found just once. Sequencing was performed on blood. These receptors came from a woman under 30 in good health.

This chain uses TRBV21-1 with TRBJ1-1; TRBD1 was called by the table and not checked on the DNA. TRBV21-1 is a pseudogene segment. The CDR3 loop spans 11 amino acids. CDR3 nucleotides: TGTGCCAGCATGTCCGACACTGAAGCTTTCTTT. Translating gives CASMSDTEAFF.

This clonotype was recorded a few times. V is TRBV9 and J is TRBJ2-3; the match to TRBD2 covers 7 bases. This CDR3 has 17 residues. Trimming removed 1 base from V and 4 bases from J; junction bases left unmatched: 12. Germline V gives CDR1 SGDLS, CDR2 YYNGEE. The CDR3 DNA sequence: TGTGCCAGCAGCGTACCCCGGTCTGGCGGGAGTGCAGATACGCAGTATTTT. Translation gives CASSVPRSGGSADTQYF.

The chain joins TRBV6-1 to TRBJ2-3; D unclear. V dropped 7 bases and J dropped 2 bases, with 13 bases sitting between them. Germline V lookup: CDR1 MNHNS, CDR2 SASEGT. This CDR3 has 14 residues. CDR3 DNA: TGTGCCAGCACCATGGGCGCCTCCACAGATACGCAGTATTTT. This translates into CASTMGASTDTQYF.